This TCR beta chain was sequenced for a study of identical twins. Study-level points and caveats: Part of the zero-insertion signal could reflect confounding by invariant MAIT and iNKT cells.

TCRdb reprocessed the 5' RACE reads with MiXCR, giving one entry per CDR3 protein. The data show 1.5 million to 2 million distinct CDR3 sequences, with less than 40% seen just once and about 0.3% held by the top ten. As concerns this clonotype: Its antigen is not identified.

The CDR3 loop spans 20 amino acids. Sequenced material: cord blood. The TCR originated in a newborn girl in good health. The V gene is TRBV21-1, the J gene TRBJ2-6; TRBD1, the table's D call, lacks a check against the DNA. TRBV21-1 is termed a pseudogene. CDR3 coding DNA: TGTGCCAGCAGCAAAATTGAGAGACAGGGGACCTCCTCTGGGGCCAACGTCCTGACTTTC. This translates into CASSKIERQGTSSGANVLTF.